The present entry profiles one T cell receptor beta chain with its context. TCRdb keeps only in-frame clones here, not all; method: immunoSEQ multiplex PCR. The sample lists 60,000 to 75,000 clones; about 83% were seen once. V was shortened by 5 bases and J by 9 bases, with 20 bases between the two germline ends. Germline V CDR1 and CDR2: SGHTA, FQGNSA. The CDR3 consists of 14 residues. These data belong to a study of control samples from healthy donors and cancer patients. The receptor was isolated from a man aged 60 to 75 in good health. Sequencing was done on a sample of blood. J is TRBJ2-7 and V is TRBV7-2; no clear D gene. The CDR3 DNA follows: TGTGCCAGCAGCCCCCCGGGTTTAGACAACGGGCAGTACTTC. Its translation is CASSPPGLDNGQYF.